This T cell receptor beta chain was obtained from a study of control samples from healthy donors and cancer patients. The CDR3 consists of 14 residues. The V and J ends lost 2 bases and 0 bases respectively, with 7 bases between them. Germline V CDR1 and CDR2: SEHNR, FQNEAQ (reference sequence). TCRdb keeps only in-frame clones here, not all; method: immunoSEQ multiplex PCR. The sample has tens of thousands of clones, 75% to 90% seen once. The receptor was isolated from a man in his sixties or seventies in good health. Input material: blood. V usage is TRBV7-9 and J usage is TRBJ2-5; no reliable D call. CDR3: CASSLTPHQETQYF. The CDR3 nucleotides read TGTGCCAGCAGCTTAACTCCCCACCAAGAGACCCAGTACTTC.